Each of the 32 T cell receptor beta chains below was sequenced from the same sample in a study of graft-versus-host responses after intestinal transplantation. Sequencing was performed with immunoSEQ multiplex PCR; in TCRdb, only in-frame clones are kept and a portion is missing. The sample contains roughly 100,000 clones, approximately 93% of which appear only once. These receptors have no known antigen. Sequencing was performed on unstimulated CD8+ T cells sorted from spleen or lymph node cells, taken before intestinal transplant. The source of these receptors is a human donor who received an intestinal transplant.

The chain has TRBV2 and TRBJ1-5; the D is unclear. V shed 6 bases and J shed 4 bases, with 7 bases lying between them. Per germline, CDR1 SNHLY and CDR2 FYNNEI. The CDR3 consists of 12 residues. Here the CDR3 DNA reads TGTGCCAGCAGAGCGGGGAATCAGCCCCAGCATTTT. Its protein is CASRAGNQPQHF. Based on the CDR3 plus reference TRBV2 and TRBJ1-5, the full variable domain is EPEVTQTPSHQVTQMGQEVILRCVPISNHLYFYWYRQILGQKVEFLVSFYNNEISEKSEIFDDQFSVERPDGSNFTLKIRSTKLEDSAMYFCASRAGNQPQHFGDGTRLSIL.

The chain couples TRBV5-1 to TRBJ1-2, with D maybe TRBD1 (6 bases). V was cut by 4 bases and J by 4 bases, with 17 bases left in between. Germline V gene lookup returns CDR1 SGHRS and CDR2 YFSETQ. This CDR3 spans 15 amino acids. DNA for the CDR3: TGCGCCAGCAGCCCCCCGGGGGGCCAACTCTATGGCTACACCTTC. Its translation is CASSPPGGQLYGYTF. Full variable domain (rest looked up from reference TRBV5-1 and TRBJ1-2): KAGVTQTPRYLIKTRGQQVTLSCSPISGHRSVSWYQQTPGQGLQFLFEYFSETQRNKGNFPGRFSGRQFSNSRSEMNVSTLELGDSALYLCASSPPGGQLYGYTFGSGTRLTVV.

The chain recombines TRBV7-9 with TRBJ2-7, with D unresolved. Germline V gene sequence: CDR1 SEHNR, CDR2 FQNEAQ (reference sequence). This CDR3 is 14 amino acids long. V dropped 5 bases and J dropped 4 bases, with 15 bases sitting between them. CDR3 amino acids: CASSPLYLLYEQYF. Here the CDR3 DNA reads TGTGCCAGCAGCCCCCTATACCTCTTGTACGAGCAGTACTTC.

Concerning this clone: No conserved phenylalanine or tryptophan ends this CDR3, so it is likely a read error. The CDR3 sequence: CASSLEVRYEQYS. For the CDR3, the DNA is TGCGCCAGCAGCTTGGAGGTCCGGTACGAGCAGTACTCC. The chain recombines TRBV5-1 with TRBJ2-7; the D is unclear. CDR3 length: 13 amino acids. V was trimmed by 0 bases and J by 4 bases, leaving 8 bases between them. The germline V gene encodes CDR1 SGHRS and CDR2 YFSETQ.

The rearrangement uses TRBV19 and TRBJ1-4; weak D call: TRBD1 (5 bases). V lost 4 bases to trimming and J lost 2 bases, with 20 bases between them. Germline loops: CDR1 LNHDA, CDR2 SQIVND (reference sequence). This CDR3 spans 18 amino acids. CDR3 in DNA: TGTGCCAGTAGTACCTGGTTCAACAGGATTAGGACTAATGAAAAACTGTTTTTT. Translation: CASSTWFNRIRTNEKLFF.

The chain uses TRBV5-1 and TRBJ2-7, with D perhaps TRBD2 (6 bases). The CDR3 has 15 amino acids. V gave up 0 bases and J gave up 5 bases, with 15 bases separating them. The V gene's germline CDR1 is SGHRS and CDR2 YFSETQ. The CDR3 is CASSLGPGDANEQYF. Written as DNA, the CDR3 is TGCGCCAGCAGCTTGGGACCGGGGGACGCTAACGAGCAGTACTTC.

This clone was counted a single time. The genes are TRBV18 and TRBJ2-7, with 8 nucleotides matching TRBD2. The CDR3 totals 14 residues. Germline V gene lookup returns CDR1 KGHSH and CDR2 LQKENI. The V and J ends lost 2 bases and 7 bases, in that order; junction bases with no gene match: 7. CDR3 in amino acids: CASSPEAGAGEQYF. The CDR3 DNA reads TGTGCCAGCTCACCAGAAGCGGGGGCGGGAGAGCAGTACTTC.

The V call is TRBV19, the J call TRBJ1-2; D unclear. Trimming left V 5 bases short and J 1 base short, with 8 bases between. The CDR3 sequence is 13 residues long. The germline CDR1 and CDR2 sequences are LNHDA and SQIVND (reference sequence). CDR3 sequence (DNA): TGTGCCAGTAGTTGGGCCCTTAACTATGGCTACACCTTC. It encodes CASSWALNYGYTF.

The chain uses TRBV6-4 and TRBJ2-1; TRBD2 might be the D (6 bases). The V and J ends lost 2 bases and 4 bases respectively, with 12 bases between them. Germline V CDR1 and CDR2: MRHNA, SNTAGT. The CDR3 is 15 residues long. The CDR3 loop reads CASSDAGGPYNEQFF. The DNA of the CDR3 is TGTGCCAGCAGTGACGCCGGGGGACCATACAATGAGCAGTTCTTC.

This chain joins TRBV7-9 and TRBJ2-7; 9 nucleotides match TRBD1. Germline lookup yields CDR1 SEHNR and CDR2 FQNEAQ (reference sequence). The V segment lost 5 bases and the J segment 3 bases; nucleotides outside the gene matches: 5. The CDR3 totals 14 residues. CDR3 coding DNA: TGTGCCAGCAGCCCGGGACAGGGTGGCTACGAGCAGTACTTC. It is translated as CASSPGQGGYEQYF.

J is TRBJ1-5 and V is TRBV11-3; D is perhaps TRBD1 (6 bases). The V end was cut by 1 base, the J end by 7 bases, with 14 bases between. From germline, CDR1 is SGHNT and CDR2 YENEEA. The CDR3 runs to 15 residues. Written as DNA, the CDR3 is TGTGCCAGCAGCTTAGTGCGGGGGGCGAGACAGCCCCAGCATTTT. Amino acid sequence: CASSLVRGARQPQHF.

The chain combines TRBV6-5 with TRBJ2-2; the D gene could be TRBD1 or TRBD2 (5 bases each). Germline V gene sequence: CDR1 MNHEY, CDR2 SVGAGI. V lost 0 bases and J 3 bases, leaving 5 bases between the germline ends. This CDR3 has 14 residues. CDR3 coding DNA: TGTGCCAGCAGTTACTCGGGGGACACCGGGGAGCTGTTTTTT. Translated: CASSYSGDTGELFF.

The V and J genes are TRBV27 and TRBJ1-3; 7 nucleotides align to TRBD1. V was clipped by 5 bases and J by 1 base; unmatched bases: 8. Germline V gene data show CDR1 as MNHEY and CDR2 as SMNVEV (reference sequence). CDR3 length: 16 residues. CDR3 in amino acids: CASSLTPGGSGNTIYF. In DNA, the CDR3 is TGTGCCAGCAGTCTAACCCCAGGGGGATCTGGAAACACCATATATTTT.

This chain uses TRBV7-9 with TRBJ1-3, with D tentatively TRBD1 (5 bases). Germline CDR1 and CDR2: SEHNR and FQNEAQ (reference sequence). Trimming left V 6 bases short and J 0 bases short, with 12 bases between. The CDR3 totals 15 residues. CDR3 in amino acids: CASSPPGASGNTIYF. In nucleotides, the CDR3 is TGTGCCAGCAGTCCACCCGGGGCCTCTGGAAACACCATATATTTT.

CDR3 loop: CASSWEAGQASGEKLFF. CDR3 coding DNA: TGTGCCAGCAGCTGGGAAGCCGGACAGGCGTCCGGTGAAAAACTGTTTTTT. The gene calls are TRBV7-9 and TRBJ1-4; 7 bases are shared with TRBD1. The J segment lost 7 bases and the V segment lost 4 bases, leaving 15 bases of the junction unmatched. CDR3 size: 17 residues. The germline gives CDR1 SEHNR, CDR2 FQNEAQ (reference sequence). The full variable domain, completed using reference TRBV7-9 and TRBJ1-4, is DTGVSQNPRHKITKRGQNVTFRCDPISEHNRLYWYRQTLGQGPEFLTYFQNEAQLEKSRLLSDRFSAERPKGSFSTLEIQRTEQGDSAMYLCASSWEAGQASGEKLFFGSGTQLSVL.

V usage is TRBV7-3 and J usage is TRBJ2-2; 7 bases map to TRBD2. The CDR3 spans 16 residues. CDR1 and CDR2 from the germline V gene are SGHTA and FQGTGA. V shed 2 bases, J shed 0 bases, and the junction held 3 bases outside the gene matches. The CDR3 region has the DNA TGTGCCAGCAGCTTATTGGGGGGGACGAACACCGGGGAGCTGTTTTTT. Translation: CASSLLGGTNTGELFF.

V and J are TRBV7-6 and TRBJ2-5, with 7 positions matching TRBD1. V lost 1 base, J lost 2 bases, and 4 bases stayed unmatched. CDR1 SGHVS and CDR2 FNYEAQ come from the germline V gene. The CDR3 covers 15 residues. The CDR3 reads CASSLEGTAQETQYF. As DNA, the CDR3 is TGTGCCAGCAGCTTAGAAGGGACAGCACAAGAGACCCAGTACTTC.

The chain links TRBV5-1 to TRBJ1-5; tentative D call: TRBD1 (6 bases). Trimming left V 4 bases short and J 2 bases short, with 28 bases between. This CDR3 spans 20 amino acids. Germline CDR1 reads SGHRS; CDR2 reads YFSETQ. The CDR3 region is CASSQPLDRKGTSGNQPQHF. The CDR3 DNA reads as TGCGCCAGCAGCCAGCCCCTCGACAGGAAGGGTACATCGGGCAATCAGCCCCAGCATTTT.

CDR3 DNA sequence: TGTGCCAGCAGCTTCCAGGACAGATCAGATACGCAGTATTTT. This gives the protein CASSFQDRSDTQYF. The rearrangement links TRBV6-1 to TRBJ2-3, with TRBD1 as a possible D gene (6 bases). The V end lost 6 bases, the J end lost 4 bases, and 14 bases lay between the germline ends. The CDR3 covers 14 residues. Germline CDR1 is MNHNS and CDR2 is SASEGT.

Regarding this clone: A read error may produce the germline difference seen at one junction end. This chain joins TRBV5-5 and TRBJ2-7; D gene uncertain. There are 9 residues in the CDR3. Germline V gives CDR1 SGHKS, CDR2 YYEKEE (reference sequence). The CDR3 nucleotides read TGTGCCAGCAGCTCCTTCTTTTCCTTC. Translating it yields CASSSFFSF.

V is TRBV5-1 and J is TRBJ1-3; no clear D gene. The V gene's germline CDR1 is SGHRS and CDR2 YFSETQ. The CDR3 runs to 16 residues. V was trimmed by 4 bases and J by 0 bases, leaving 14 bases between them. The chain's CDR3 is CASSAEDPDSGNTIYF. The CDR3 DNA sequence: TGCGCCAGCAGCGCGGAGGACCCAGACTCTGGAAACACCATATATTTT.

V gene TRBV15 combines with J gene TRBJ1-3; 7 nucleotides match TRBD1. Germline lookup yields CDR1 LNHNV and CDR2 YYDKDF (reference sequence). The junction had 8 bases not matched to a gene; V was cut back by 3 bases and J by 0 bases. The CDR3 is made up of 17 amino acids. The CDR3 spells CATSSNKGQLSGNTIYF. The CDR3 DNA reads TGTGCCACCAGCAGCAACAAGGGACAGCTCTCTGGAAACACCATATATTTT.

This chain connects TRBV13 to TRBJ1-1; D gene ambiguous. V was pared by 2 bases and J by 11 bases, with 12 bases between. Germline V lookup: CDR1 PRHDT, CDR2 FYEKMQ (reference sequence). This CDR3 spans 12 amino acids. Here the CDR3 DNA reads TGTGCCAGCAGCTTAACGGGAGGTCGGGCTTTCTTT. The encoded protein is CASSLTGGRAFF.

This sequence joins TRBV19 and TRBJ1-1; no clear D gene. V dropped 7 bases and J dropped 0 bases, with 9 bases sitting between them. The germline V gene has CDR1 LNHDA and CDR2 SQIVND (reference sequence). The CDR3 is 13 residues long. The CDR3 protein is CASTPGVNTEAFF. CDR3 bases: TGTGCCAGTACACCGGGCGTGAACACTGAAGCTTTCTTT.

This chain's CDR3 is CASSLGIPGELFF. The CDR3 bases are TGTGCCAGCAGCTTAGGGATTCCCGGGGAGCTGTTTTTT. The V call is TRBV7-6, the J call TRBJ2-2; D remains unclear. CDR3 length equals 13 residues. Looked up from germline, CDR1 is SGHVS and CDR2 is FNYEAQ. V was trimmed by 1 base and J by 6 bases, leaving 6 bases between them.

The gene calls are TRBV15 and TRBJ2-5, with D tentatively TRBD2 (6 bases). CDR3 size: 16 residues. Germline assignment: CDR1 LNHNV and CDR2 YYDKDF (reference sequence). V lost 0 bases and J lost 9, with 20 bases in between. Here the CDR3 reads CATSREMVAGKRPQYF. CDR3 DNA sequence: TGTGCCACCAGCAGAGAGATGGTTGCGGGAAAGAGACCCCAGTACTTC.

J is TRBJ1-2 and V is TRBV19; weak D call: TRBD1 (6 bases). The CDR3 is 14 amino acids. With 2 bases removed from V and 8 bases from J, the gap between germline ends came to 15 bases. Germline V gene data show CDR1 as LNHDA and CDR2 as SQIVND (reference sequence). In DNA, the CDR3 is TGTGCCAGTAGTATACGGACAGTCCTAGAGGGCTACACCTTC. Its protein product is CASSIRTVLEGYTF.

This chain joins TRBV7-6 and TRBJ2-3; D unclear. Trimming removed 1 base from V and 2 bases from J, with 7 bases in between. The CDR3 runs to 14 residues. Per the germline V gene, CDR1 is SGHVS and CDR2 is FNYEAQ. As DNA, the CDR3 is TGTGCCAGCAGCTTAGTTGGCTACACAGATACGCAGTATTTT. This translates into CASSLVGYTDTQYF. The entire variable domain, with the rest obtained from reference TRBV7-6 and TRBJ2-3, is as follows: GAGVSQSPRYKVTKRGQDVALRCDPISGHVSLYWYRQALGQGPEFLTYFNYEAQQDKSGLPNDRFSAERPEGSISTLTIQRTEQRDSAMYRCASSLVGYTDTQYFGPGTRLTVL.

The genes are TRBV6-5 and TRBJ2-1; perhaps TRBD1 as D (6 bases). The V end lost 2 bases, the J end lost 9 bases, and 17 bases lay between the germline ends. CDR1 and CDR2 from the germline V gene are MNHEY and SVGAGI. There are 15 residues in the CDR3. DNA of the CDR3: TGTGCCAGCAGTTACAAGGTACAGGGTCAAGGTGAGCAGTTCTTC. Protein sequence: CASSYKVQGQGEQFF.

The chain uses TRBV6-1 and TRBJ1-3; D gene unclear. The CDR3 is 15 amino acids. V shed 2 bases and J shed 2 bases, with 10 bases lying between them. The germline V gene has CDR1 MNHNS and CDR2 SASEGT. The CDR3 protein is CASSEIGGPGNTIYF. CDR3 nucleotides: TGTGCCAGCAGTGAAATAGGAGGGCCTGGAAACACCATATATTTT.

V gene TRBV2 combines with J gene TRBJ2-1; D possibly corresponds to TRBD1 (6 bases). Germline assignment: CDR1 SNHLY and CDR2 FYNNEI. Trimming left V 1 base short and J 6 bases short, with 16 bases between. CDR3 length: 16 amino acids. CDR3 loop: CASSEGGQGTRNEQFF. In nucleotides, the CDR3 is TGTGCCAGCAGTGAAGGAGGGCAGGGGACGCGCAATGAGCAGTTCTTC.

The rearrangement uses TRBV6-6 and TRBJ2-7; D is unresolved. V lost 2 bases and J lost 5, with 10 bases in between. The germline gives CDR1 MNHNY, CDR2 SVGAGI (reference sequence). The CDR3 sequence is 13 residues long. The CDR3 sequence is CASSYVADDEQYF. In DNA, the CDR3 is TGTGCCAGCAGTTACGTAGCAGACGACGAGCAGTACTTC.